The source of this T cell receptor (beta chain) is a study of TIL therapy for anti-PD-1-resistant metastatic lung cancer. Study background: Tumors were harvested before any PD-1/PD-L1 blockade.

Study-level findings and limits: Treatment-naive, never-smoker and oncogene-addicted patients were overrepresented in this highly selected cohort.

The libraries were made with immunoSEQ v3. Libraries were prepared by immunoSEQ multiplex PCR; TCRdb keeps only in-frame clonotypes and omits some of them. The sample records some 52,000 clones, 79% being singletons. As concerns this clone: Its antigen is currently unknown.

The germline V gene has CDR1 SGHRS and CDR2 YFSETQ. The V and J ends lost 5 bases and 6 bases respectively, with 17 bases between them. The length of the CDR3 is 15 residues. The time point denotes: pre-treatment sample, taken before nivolumab and TIL therapy. Here the sequenced sample was blood, taken at baseline. This rearrangement joins TRBV5-1 to TRBJ1-4, with D perhaps TRBD1 (6 bases). The TCR sequence derives from a woman between 30 and 79 years old with non-small cell lung cancer. CDR3 in amino acids: CASSYRGGGDEKLFF. In DNA form, the CDR3 reads TGCGCCAGCAGTTACCGAGGGGGTGGAGATGAAAAACTGTTTTTT. Full variable domain (outside the CDR3, taken from reference TRBV5-1 and TRBJ1-4): KAGVTQTPRYLIKTRGQQVTLSCSPISGHRSVSWYQQTPGQGLQFLFEYFSETQRNKGNFPGRFSGRQFSNSRSEMNVSTLELGDSALYLCASSYRGGGDEKLFFGSGTQLSVL.